Below, 8 T cell receptor beta chains from the same sample are listed, as sequenced in a study of STAT5B mutations in CD4+ large granular lymphocyte leukemia. Data came from immunoSEQ multiplex PCR; TCRdb stores just in-frame clones and leaves some out. This sample carries approximately 35,000 clones, more than 65% of them seen once, and the ten largest clones take roughly 2%. The sample was CD4+ T cells from blood buffy coats. These receptors were collected from a human donor in good health.

This clone came up a few times. V is TRBV10-3 and J is TRBJ1-1; D unclear. Germline V lookup: CDR1 ENHRY, CDR2 SYGVKD. This CDR3 has 14 amino acids. Trimming pared 3 bases from V and 5 bases from J, leaving 13 bases between. This CDR3 reads CAISETVGITEAFF. As DNA, the CDR3 is TGTGCCATCAGTGAAACGGTAGGGATAACTGAAGCTTTCTTT.

This clone was counted a few times. The V and J genes are TRBV9 and TRBJ1-1, with 10 bases matching TRBD1. Trimming took 0 bases from V and 0 from J; bases not matched to a gene: 8. The V gene's germline CDR1 is SGDLS and CDR2 YYNGEE. The CDR3 spans 18 residues. The CDR3 reads CASSVGPTGGRLNTEAFF. The DNA for the CDR3 is TGTGCCAGCAGCGTAGGTCCGACAGGGGGCAGATTGAACACTGAAGCTTTCTTT.

The chain recombines TRBV6-6 with TRBJ1-5; possibly TRBD1 for D (6 bases). This CDR3 has 15 residues. V lost 6 bases, J lost 2 bases, and 14 bases lay in between. CDR1 MNHNY and CDR2 SVGAGI come from the germline V gene (reference sequence). DNA for the CDR3: TGTGCCAGCAGCCATCAGGGGTCGGGCAATCAGCCCCAGCATTTT. Translated: CASSHQGSGNQPQHF.

This rearrangement joins TRBV10-1 to TRBJ2-3; 12 bases map to TRBD1. J was trimmed by 3 bases and V by 3 bases; bases with no gene match: 4. The germline V gene encodes CDR1 WNHNN and CDR2 SYGVQD (reference sequence). The length of the CDR3 is 16 residues. The CDR3 sequence is CASSEPGQGATDTQYF. The CDR3 DNA reads TGCGCCAGCAGTGAACCGGGACAGGGGGCTACAGATACGCAGTATTTT.

The table lists this clone with a count of one. This rearrangement joins TRBV9 to TRBJ2-7; no definite D call. Trimming took off 0 bases at V and 5 bases at J, with 9 bases between the two ends. The CDR3 loop spans 13 amino acids. Germline lookup yields CDR1 SGDLS and CDR2 YYNGEE. The DNA of the CDR3 is TGTGCCAGCAGCGTAGGCAGTCCGGACGAGCAGTACTTC. Encoded protein: CASSVGSPDEQYF.

The V call is TRBV10-2, the J call TRBJ1-6, with D possibly matching TRBD1 (5 bases). This CDR3 is built from 12 residues. Between the trimmed V and J ends, which lost 9 bases and 5 bases, there was a span of 8 bases. CDR1 and CDR2 (germline): WSHSY, SAAADI. CDR3 coding DNA: TGCGCCAGTCGGGGGGATAATTCACCCCTCCACTTT. Protein product: CASRGDNSPLHF.

This chain joins TRBV6-6 and TRBJ2-3; 12 bases fit TRBD2. CDR3 size: 16 residues. Trimming removed 5 bases from V and 0 bases from J; junction bases left unmatched: 3. CDR1 and CDR2 from the germline V gene are MNHNY and SVGAGI (reference sequence). The CDR3 spells CASSLGTSGSTDTQYF. The CDR3 coding sequence is TGTGCCAGCAGTCTTGGGACTAGCGGGAGCACAGATACGCAGTATTTT.

The chain employs TRBV6-1 and TRBJ2-7; 9 nucleotides line up with TRBD1. V was clipped by 4 bases and J by 0 bases; unmatched bases: 13. This CDR3 is built from 18 residues. Germline V gene data show CDR1 as MNHNS and CDR2 as SASEGT. The CDR3 bases are TGTGCCAGCAGTGCGCGATTTTCCGGGACAGGGCGCTCCTACGAGCAGTACTTC. This sequence encodes CASSARFSGTGRSYEQYF.